This is a list of T cell receptor beta chains from one sample in a study of tumor-infiltrating lymphocytes in primary liver carcinoma. TCRdb re-analysed the multiplex PCR reads in MiXCR, keeping a single row per CDR3 protein. There are roughly 120,000 distinct CDR3 sequences in the sample; 55% to 65% occur only once, and around 9.7% lies in the top ten. The sequenced sample consisted of liver tumor tissue from sampling region 1. These receptors were taken from a woman aged 60-70 years with primary liver carcinoma and hepatitis B virus infection. Both conserved end residues are trimmed from each CDR3.

j_call | v_call | cdr3_aa
TRBJ1-5 | TRBV12-3/TRBV12-4 | ASSFRLSNQSQH
TRBJ2-3 | TRBV11-2 | ASSSGLGRTDTQY
TRBJ2-5 | TRBV5-1 | SSSAPGLAGVQETQY
TRBJ1-2 | TRBV4-1 | ASSRDRSYT
TRBJ2-7 | TRBV12-3/TRBV12-4 | ASSTRDRGGYEQY
TRBJ2-3 | TRBV11-2 | VSSSLPGGRGDTQY
TRBJ2-7 | TRBV11-2 | ASRNGLAVRQY
TRBJ2-1 | TRBV5-4 | ASSLGGLATDEQF
TRBJ1-2 | TRBV6-2/TRBV6-3 | AIYRGDGYT
TRBJ2-3 | TRBV11-2 | ASSLGLARGMSITDTQY
TRBJ2-7 | TRBV14 | ASSPGLAGGEQY
TRBJ1-3 | TRBV5-1 | ASCRDSSGNTIY
TRBJ1-1 | TRBV6-1 | ANSVWAPPGAF
TRBJ2-1 | TRBV5-1 | ASSFDGGEQF
TRBJ2-5 | TRBV6-1 | ASSGRDIKGETQY
TRBJ2-1 | TRBV11-3 | ASSFGNDNVQF
TRBJ2-3 | TRBV5-1 | ASSLSGQTSKDRQY
TRBJ2-5 | TRBV11-2 | TSSLVMGLQETQY
TRBJ2-1 | TRBV11-2 | ASSLQRGGSSYEEQF
TRBJ2-1 | TRBV11-2 | AISFTGGFNNVQF
TRBJ2-1 | TRBV6-2/TRBV6-3 | ASSRYYEQF
TRBJ2-2 | TRBV11-2 | ASSPHYPWDLF
TRBJ1-2 | TRBV6-5 | ASGRQGRGYT
TRBJ1-2 | TRBV7-9 | ASSLGSWYRYT
TRBJ2-7 | TRBV11-2 | ASSLDWVNLAGPCEQY
TRBJ2-6 | TRBV4-2 | ASSPDRGRLSFSGANVLT
TRBJ2-1 | TRBV6-1 | ASSEESRGDLQNEQF
TRBJ2-7 | TRBV29-1 | SVTGIGSSYEQY
TRBJ2-4 | TRBV11-2 | ASSLSAPLGNIQC
TRBJ1-1 | TRBV7-8 | ASSRTTVAEAF
TRBJ2-3 | TRBV11-2 | ASSLDTFGDMQY
TRBJ2-1 | TRBV11-2 | SSSLEAQGEQF
TRBJ1-1 | TRBV9 | ASSPGTGVGAF
TRBJ2-1 | TRBV12-3/TRBV12-4 | ASSLFGAGGGDEQF
TRBJ2-7 | TRBV11-2 | ASSHGASGSYEQY
TRBJ2-7 | TRBV12-3/TRBV12-4 | ASSRDTGREQY
TRBJ2-4 | TRBV4-2 | ASNQESPSGRIGPGNIQY
TRBJ1-2 | TRBV11-2 | ASTLDHSRGYN
TRBJ1-1 | TRBV12-3/TRBV12-4 | ASSLATGTKAF
TRBJ1-1 | TRBV29-1 | SGLNTEAF
TRBJ2-1 | TRBV11-1 | ASSLVPGLAFDEQF
TRBJ2-7 | TRBV11-2 | VSSSGQGTYVQY
TRBJ2-2 | TRBV6-4 | ASSNEGFGKLF
TRBJ2-5 | TRBV10-1 | ASSPRGLGTRY
TRBJ1-5 | TRBV10-3 | AISTTSQPQH
TRBJ1-2 | TRBV11-2 | VSSLGQGRYGYT
TRBJ2-2 | TRBV6-5 | ASSWDRRNTGELF
TRBJ1-6 | TRBV6-5 | ATTPGGYNSPLH